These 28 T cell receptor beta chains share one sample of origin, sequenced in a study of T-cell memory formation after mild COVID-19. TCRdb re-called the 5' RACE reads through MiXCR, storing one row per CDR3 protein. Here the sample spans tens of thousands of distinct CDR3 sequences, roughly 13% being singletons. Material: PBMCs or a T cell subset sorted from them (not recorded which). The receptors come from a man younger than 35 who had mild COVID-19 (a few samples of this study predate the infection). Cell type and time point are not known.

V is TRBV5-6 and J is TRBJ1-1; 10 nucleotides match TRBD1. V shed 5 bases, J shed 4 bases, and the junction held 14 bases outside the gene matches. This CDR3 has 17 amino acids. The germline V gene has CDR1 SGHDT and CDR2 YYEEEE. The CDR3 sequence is CASSSGTGAFYRTEAFF. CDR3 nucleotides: TGTGCCAGCAGTTCCGGGACAGGGGCCTTTTATCGCACTGAAGCTTTCTTT.

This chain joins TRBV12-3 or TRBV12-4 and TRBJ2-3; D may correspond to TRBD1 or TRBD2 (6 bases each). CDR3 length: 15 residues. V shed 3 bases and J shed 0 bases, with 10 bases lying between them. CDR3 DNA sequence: TGTGCCAGCAGTTTCGGGGGCCCTAGCACAGATACGCAGTATTTT. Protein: CASSFGGPSTDTQYF.

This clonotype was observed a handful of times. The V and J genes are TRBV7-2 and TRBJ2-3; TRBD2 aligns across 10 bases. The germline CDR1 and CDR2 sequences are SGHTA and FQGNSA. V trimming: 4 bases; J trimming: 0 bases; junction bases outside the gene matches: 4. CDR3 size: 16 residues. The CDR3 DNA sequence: TGTGCCAGCAGCTATAGCGGGGGGACGAGCACAGATACGCAGTATTTT. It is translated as CASSYSGGTSTDTQYF.

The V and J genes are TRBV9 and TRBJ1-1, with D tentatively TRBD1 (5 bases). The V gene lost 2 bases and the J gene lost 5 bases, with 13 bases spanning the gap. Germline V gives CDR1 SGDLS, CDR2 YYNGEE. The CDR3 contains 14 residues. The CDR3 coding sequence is TGTGCCAGCAGCGTGGGGGGAGGTTGGACTGAAGCTTTCTTT. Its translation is CASSVGGGWTEAFF.

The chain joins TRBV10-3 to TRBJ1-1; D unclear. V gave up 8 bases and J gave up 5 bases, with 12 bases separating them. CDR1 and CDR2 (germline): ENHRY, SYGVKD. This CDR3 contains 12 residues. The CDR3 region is CAIRSGNTEAFF. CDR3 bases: TGTGCCATCCGGAGCGGGAATACTGAAGCTTTCTTT.

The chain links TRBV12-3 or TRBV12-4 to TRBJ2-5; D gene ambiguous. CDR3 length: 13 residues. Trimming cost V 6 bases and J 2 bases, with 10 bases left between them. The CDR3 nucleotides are TGTGCCAGCAGGTCGGAAAGGCAAGAGACCCAGTACTTC. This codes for CASRSERQETQYF.

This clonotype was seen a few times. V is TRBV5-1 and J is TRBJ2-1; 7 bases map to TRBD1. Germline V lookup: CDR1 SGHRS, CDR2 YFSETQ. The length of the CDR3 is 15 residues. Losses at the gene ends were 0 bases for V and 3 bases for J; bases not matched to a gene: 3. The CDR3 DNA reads TGCGCCAGCAGCTTGGGACAGGGAATCTACAATGAGCAGTTCTTC. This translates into CASSLGQGIYNEQFF. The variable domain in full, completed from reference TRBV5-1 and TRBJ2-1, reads KAGVTQTPRYLIKTRGQQVTLSCSPISGHRSVSWYQQTPGQGLQFLFEYFSETQRNKGNFPGRFSGRQFSNSRSEMNVSTLELGDSALYLCASSLGQGIYNEQFFGPGTRLTVL.

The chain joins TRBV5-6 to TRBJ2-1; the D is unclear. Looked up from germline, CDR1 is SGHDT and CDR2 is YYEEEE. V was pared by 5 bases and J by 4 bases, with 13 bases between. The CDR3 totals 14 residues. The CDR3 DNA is TGTGCCAGCAGAATAGTCACTGGGTACAATGAGCAGTTCTTC. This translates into CASRIVTGYNEQFF.

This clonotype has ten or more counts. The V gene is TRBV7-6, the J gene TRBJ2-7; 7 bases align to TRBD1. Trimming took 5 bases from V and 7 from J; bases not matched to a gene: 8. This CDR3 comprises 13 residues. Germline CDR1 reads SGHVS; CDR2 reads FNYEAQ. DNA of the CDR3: TGTGCCAGCAGCAGACAGGGTCTCGGTGAGCAGTACTTC. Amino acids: CASSRQGLGEQYF.

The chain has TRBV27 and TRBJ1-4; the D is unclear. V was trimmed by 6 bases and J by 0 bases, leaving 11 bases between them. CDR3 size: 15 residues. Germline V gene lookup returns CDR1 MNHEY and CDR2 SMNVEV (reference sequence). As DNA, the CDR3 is TGTGCCAGCAGCCCCGTTTGGGCAACTAATGAAAAACTGTTTTTT. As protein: CASSPVWATNEKLFF.

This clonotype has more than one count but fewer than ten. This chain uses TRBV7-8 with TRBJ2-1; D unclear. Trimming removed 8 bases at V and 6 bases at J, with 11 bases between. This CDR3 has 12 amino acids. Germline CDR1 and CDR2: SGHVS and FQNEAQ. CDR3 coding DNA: TGTGCCAGCGGGTCAGGCTCCAATGAGCAGTTCTTC. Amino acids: CASGSGSNEQFF.

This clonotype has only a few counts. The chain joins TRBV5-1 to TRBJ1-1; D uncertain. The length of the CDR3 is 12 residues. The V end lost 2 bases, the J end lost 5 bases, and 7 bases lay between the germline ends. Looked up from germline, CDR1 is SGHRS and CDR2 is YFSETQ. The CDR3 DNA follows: TGCGCCAGCAGCTTTCGGGGAACTGAAGCTTTCTTT. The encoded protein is CASSFRGTEAFF.

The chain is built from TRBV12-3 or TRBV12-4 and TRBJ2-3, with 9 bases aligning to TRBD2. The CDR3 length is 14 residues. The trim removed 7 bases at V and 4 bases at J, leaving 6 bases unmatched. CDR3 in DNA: TGTGCCAGCACCCAGCGCGGGGGGGCAGATACGCAGTATTTT. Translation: CASTQRGGADTQYF.

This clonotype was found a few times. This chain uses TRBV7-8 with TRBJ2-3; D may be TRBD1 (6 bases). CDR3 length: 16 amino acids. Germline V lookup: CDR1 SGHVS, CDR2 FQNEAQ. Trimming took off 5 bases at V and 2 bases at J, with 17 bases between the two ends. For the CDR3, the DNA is TGTGCCAGCAGCCAGCCTCGGGACAAACCCACAGATACGCAGTATTTT. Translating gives CASSQPRDKPTDTQYF.

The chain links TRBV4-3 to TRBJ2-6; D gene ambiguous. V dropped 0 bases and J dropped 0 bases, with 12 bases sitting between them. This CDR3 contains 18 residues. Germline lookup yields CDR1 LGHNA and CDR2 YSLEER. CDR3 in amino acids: CASSQDSPVISGANVLTF. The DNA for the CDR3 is TGCGCCAGCAGCCAAGATTCTCCCGTAATCTCTGGGGCCAACGTCCTGACTTTC.

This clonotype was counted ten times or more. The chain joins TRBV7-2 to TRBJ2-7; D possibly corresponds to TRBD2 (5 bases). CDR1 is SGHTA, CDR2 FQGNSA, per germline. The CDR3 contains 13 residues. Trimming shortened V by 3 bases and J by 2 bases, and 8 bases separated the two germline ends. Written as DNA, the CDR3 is TGTGCCAGCAGCTTTGGCGGGCCCTACGAGCAGTACTTC. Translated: CASSFGGPYEQYF.

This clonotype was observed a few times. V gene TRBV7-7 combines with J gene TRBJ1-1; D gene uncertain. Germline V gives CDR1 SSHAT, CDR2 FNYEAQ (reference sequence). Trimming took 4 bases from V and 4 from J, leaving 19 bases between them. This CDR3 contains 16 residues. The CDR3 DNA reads TGTGCCAGCAGCTCCCAGTCGAGGGTGTGTCGCACTGAAGCTTTCTTT. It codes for CASSSQSRVCRTEAFF.

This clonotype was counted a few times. The CDR3 loop reads CSARPRGAGENTGELFF. The DNA of the CDR3 is TGCAGTGCTAGGCCCCGGGGAGCGGGCGAGAACACCGGGGAGCTGTTTTTT. The rearrangement links TRBV20-1 to TRBJ2-2, with D perhaps matching TRBD2 (6 bases). The V gene's germline CDR1 is DFQATT and CDR2 SNEGSKA (reference sequence). Trimming removed 3 bases from V and 1 base from J, with 18 bases in between. CDR3 length equals 17 residues.

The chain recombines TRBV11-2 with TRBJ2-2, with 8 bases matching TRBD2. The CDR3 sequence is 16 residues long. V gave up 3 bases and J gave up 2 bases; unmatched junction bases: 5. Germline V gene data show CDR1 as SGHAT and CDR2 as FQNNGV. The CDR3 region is CASSLAGGANTGELFF. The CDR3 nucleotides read TGTGCCAGCAGCTTGGCCGGGGGGGCCAACACCGGGGAGCTGTTTTTT.

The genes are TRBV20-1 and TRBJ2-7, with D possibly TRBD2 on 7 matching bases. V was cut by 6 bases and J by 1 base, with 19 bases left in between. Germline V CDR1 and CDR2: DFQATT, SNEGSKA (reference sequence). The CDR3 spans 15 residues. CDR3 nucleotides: TGCAGTGCCAGACGGGCAGGGAGGGGGTCCTACGAGCAGTACTTC. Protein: CSARRAGRGSYEQYF.

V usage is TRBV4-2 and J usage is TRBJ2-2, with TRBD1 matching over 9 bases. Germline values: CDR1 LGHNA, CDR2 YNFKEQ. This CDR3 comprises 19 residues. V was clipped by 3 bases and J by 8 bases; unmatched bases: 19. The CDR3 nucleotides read TGTGCCAGCAGCCAGGATGGGACCCGGGACAGGGCAAACCCGGGGGAGCTGTTTTTT. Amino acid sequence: CASSQDGTRDRANPGELFF.

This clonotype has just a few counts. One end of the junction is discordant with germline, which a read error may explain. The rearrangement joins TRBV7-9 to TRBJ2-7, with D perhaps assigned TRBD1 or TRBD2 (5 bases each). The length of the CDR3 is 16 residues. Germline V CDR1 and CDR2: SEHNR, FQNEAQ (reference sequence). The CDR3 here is CASSLAGTGSSYEQYF. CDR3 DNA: TGTGCCAGCAGCCTAGCCGGGACGGGGAGCTCCTACGAGCAGTACTTC. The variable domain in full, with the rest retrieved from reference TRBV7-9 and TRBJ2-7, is DTGVSQNPRHKITKRGQNVTFRCDPISEHNRLYWYRQTLGQGPEFLTYFQNEAQLEKSRLLSDRFSAERPKGSFSTLEIQRTEQGDSAMYLCASSLAGTGSSYEQYFGPGTRLTVT.

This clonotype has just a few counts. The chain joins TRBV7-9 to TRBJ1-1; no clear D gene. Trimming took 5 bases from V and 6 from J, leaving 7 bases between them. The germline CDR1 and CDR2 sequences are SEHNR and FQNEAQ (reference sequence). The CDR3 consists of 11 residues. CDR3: CASSRVAEAFF. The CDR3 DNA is TGTGCCAGCAGCCGAGTAGCTGAAGCTTTCTTT.

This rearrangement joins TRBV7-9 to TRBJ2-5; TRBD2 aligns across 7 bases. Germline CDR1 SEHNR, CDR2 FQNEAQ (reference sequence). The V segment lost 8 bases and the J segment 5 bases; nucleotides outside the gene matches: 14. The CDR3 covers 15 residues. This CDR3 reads CASVPGGRVGETQYF. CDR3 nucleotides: TGTGCCAGCGTACCGGGGGGTCGGGTCGGGGAGACCCAGTACTTC.

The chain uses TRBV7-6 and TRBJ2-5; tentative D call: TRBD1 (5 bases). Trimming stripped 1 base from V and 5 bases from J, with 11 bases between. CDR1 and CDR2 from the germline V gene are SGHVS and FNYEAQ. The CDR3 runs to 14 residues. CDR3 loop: CASSLGRQGETQYF. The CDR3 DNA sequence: TGTGCCAGCAGCTTAGGTCGCCAGGGCGAGACCCAGTACTTC.

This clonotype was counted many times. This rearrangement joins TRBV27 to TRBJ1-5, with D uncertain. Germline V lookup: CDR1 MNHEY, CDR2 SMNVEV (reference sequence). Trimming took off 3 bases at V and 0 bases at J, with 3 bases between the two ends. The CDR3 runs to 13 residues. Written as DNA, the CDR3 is TGTGCCAGCAGTTTGGGTAGCAATCAGCCCCAGCATTTT. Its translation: CASSLGSNQPQHF.

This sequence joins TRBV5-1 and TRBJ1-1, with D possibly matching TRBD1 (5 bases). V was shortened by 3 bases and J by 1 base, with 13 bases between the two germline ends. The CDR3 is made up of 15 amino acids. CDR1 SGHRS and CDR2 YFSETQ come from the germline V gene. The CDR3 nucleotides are TGCGCCAGCAGCTGGGGGACTCAGGCGAACACTGAAGCTTTCTTT. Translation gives CASSWGTQANTEAFF.

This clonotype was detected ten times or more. CDR3 amino acids: CASSAGDASYEQYF. The CDR3 coding sequence is TGTGCCAGCAGCGCTGGGGACGCCTCCTACGAGCAGTACTTC. V usage is TRBV9 and J usage is TRBJ2-7; either TRBD1 or TRBD2 may supply D (5 bases each). Germline CDR1 is SGDLS and CDR2 is YYNGEE. Trimming removed 3 bases from V and 0 bases from J, with 10 bases in between. The CDR3 is 14 residues long. The full variable domain, its missing parts supplied by reference TRBV9 and TRBJ2-7, is DSGVTQTPKHLITATGQRVTLRCSPRSGDLSVYWYQQSLDQGLQFLIQYYNGEERAKGNILERFSAQQFPDLHSELNLSSLELGDSALYFCASSAGDASYEQYFGPGTRLTVT.